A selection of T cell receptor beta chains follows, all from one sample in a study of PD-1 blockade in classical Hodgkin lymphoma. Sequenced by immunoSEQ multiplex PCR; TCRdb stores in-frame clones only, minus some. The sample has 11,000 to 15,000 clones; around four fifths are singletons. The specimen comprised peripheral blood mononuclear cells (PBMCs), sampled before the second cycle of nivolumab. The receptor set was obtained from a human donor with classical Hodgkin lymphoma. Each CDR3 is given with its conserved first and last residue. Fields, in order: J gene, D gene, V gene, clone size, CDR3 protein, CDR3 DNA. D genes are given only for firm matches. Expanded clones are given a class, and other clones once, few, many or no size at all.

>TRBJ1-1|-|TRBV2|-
CAAEAGWGGDTEAFF
TGTGCCGCCGAGGCAGGGTGGGGGGGAGACACTGAAGCTTTCTTT
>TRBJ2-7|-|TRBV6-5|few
CASSPGQEIKKQYF
TGTGCCAGTTCCCCAGGGCAGGAGATTAAGAAGCAGTACTTC
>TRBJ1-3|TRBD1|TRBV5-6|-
CASSLTGSGNTIYF
TGTGCCAGCAGTTTGACAGGGTCCGGAAACACCATATATTTT
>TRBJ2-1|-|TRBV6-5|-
CASSYDGVSYNEQFF
TGTGCCAGCAGTTACGACGGTGTCTCCTACAATGAGCAGTTCTTC
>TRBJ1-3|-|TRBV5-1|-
CASSLIGGSGNTIYF
TGCGCCAGCAGCTTGATAGGGGGGTCTGGAAACACCATATATTTT
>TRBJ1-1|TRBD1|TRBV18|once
CASLLQGAWNTEAFF
TGTGCCAGCTTGTTACAGGGGGCTTGGAACACTGAAGCTTTCTTT
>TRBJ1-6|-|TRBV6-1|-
CASSQGPFNSPLHF
TGTGCCAGCAGTCAGGGTCCCTTCAATTCACCCCTCCACTTT
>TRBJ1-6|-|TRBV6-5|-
CASGSYNSPLHF
TGTGCCAGCGGCAGCTATAATTCACCCCTCCACTTT
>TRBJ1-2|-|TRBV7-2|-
CASSLDRGYGYTF
TGTGCCAGCAGCTTAGATAGGGGCTATGGCTACACCTTC
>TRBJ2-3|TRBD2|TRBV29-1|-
CSVERGLAGGTQYF
TGCAGCGTTGAGCGGGGGCTAGCGGGGGGTACGCAGTATTTT
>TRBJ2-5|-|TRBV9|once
CASSLSLAGGETQYF
TGTGCCAGCAGCCTCTCCCTAGCAGGAGGGGAGACCCAGTACTTC
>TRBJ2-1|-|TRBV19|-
CASSTPLWGQFF
TGTGCCAGTAGTACCCCTCTCTGGGGGCAGTTCTTC
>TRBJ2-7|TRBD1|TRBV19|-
CATSDSGQGRYEQYF
TGTGCCACTAGCGATTCCGGACAGGGACGGTACGAGCAGTACTTC